The present T cell receptor (beta chain) was sequenced within a study of blood T cell repertoires in COVID-19 (dated by TCRdb to the early 2020s). Background for the entire study: The collaborator samples originated in the United States, Italy and Spain and spanned the acute and convalescent phases of COVID-19. The material from the prospective study consisted of cDNA or gDNA derived from T cells, B-cell-depleted T cells, or PBMCs. Deeply sampled blood TCRbeta repertoires from subjects exposed to, actively infected with, or recovered from COVID-19 were included in the dataset. The repertoires were released in a freely available public database meant as a resource for research on the immune response to SARS-CoV-2. The samples were drawn from the first 160 participants of the ongoing ImmuneRACE study and from some 1,300 subjects provided by 6 global collaborators. Nearly every sample came with metadata listing a de-identified subject ID, COVID-19 status, age in years and sex. Where available, HLA class I and class II types were taken from metadata supplied by the sample provider and were not determined by assay-based typing. Summary of the overall study and its limitations: The amount of clinical and demographic metadata varied by source and participant and was provided uncurated.

Whole blood was collected in K2EDTA tubes by collaborating institutions according to the institutions' own protocols. For TCRbeta analysis, collaborators shipped samples in one of three forms: frozen whole blood, isolated PBMCs, or DNA extracted from either of those sample types. Note on this clone: Its antigen is currently not known. No clone much larger than this one lies a single base away; base qualities are absent.

Clipping removes 0 bases from V and 4 bases from J, with 3 as the unmatched junction base count. Looking up the germline V gene yields CDR1 MGHRA and CDR2 YSYEKL. The CDR3 contains 15 residues, cysteine and phenylalanine counted. Here the CDR3 DNA is all that survives: 45 bases in frame from base 1. TCRbeta CDR3 regions were amplified from genomic DNA using the immunoSEQ Assay, a bias-controlled multiplex PCR. The published analysis was carried out like this. Nucleated cell counts per sample were estimated from amplification of reference gene primers within the assay. To quantify the absolute abundance of each unique TCRbeta CDR3 rearrangement, sequence reads were collapsed and filtered. Productive Simpson clonality was computed per sample as the square root of Simpson's diversity index over productive rearrangements. Sourced from immuneACCESS, this table was stored by TCRdb with only in-frame sequences that have V and J called. A share of the clones is absent; for the studies checked, an unresolved V gene accounts for under half, and the remainder has no known explanation. Clonal size and the V and J genes are those of that table, whereas D and trimming came from the DNA. The sample table holds 150,000 to 200,000 clones, of which roughly 90% were seen once. Over 15% of the sample lies in the top ten.

The chain was built from TRBV4-1 and TRBJ1-3; 7 junctional bases match TRBD1. The receptor's source is a man aged 55 to 70 with active or convalescent COVID-19. The sequencing input was peripheral blood. CDR3 loop: CASSQDDRVGNTIYF. The DNA is as follows: TGCGCCAGCAGCCAAGATGACAGGGTGGGAAACACCATATATTTT.